Presented here are 27 T cell receptor beta chains from one specimen sequenced in a study of molecular identifiers for immune sequencing clone quantification. TCRdb ran MiXCR on the PCR reads and lists one entry per CDR3 protein. Among approximately 500,000 distinct CDR3 sequences, about a fifth were seen once, and the ten largest hold about 0.78%. Sequencing was performed on naive CD8+ T cells from blood, with Jurkat cell RNA spiked in. Subset: FACS-sorted CD8+CD4-CCR7+CD45RA+ naive T cells. All receptors come from a human donor in good health. Some libraries in this study had Jurkat cell RNA spiked in.

This clonotype was seen a few times. The V and J genes are TRBV7-6 and TRBJ2-5; D is undetermined. The V end was cut by 2 bases, the J end by 2 bases, with 12 bases between. The CDR3 has 15 residues. Germline assignment: CDR1 SGHVS and CDR2 FNYEAQ. DNA for the CDR3: TGTGCCAGCAGCTTATCCCTGCCAGCTCAAGAGACCCAGTACTTC. This sequence encodes CASSLSLPAQETQYF.

This clonotype was seen many times. The chain carries TRBV28 and TRBJ1-2; no clear D gene. V lost 5 bases, J lost 3 bases, and 10 bases lay in between. Germline CDR1 is MDHEN and CDR2 is SYDVKM. This CDR3 region has 13 residues. This CDR3 is CASSEITYYGYTF. For the CDR3, the DNA is TGTGCCAGCAGTGAGATCACTTACTATGGCTACACCTTC.

Concerning this clonotype itself: Just one base apart from a much larger clone, this may be a read error. The chain combines TRBV7-2 with TRBJ2-1, with D unclear. The CDR3 spans 12 residues. Germline-derived CDR1 and CDR2 are SGHTA and FQGNSA. CDR3 sequence: CASNLVVDEQFF. CDR3 DNA: TGTGCCAGCAACTTAGTAGTGGATGAGCAGTTCTTC.

V usage is TRBV12-3 or TRBV12-4 and J usage is TRBJ2-1; the match to TRBD2 covers 7 bases. The V gene end was trimmed by 3 bases and the J gene end by 8 bases; junction bases not matched to a gene: 4. The CDR3 covers 13 residues. This CDR3 is CASSLGGSDEQFF. CDR3 DNA sequence: TGTGCCAGCAGTTTGGGCGGGAGCGATGAGCAGTTCTTC.

On this clonotype itself: Given a much more abundant clone one base away, this may be a read error. The chain couples TRBV27 to TRBJ2-2; D unclear. Looked up from germline, CDR1 is MNHEY and CDR2 is SMNVEV (reference sequence). The CDR3 totals 13 residues. V lost 3 bases and J 6 bases, leaving 8 bases between the germline ends. Here the CDR3 reads CASSLPLAGELFF. The CDR3 nucleotides are TGTGCCAGCAGTTTGCCTCTGGCCGGGGAGCTGTTTTTT.

About this clonotype: A much more abundant neighbour one base away suggests this may be a read error. The chain is built from TRBV19 and TRBJ2-3; D not resolved. Germline assignment: CDR1 LNHDA and CDR2 SQIVND (reference sequence). The CDR3 has 13 residues. V was pared by 8 bases and J by 0 bases, with 9 bases between. In DNA form, the CDR3 reads TGTGCCAGTTGCAGCCCGAGCACAGATACGCAGTATTTT. Translating gives CASCSPSTDTQYF.

CDR3 amino acids: CASRERTGRSGGSYNEQFF. DNA of the CDR3: TGTGCCAGCAGAGAACGGACAGGGAGGAGCGGGGGGTCCTACAATGAGCAGTTCTTC. The chain carries TRBV25-1 and TRBJ2-1, with D perhaps TRBD2 (9 bases). The CDR3 has 19 amino acids. The V end was cut by 6 bases, the J end by 1 base, with 25 bases between. Germline CDR1 and CDR2: MGHDK and SYGVNS.

This clonotype was counted at least ten times. V usage is TRBV12-3 or TRBV12-4 and J usage is TRBJ1-1; D gene unclear. CDR3 length equals 12 residues. V was pared by 8 bases and J by 0 bases, with 7 bases between. The CDR3 loop reads CASLLLNTEAFF. The CDR3 coding sequence is TGTGCCAGCCTCCTCCTGAACACTGAAGCTTTCTTT.

This clonotype was observed a few times. The CDR3 sequence is CASLMGTEAFF. CDR3 nucleotides: TGTGCCAGCCTTATGGGCACTGAAGCTTTCTTT. V usage is TRBV19 and J usage is TRBJ1-1; no firm D call. Germline CDR1 and CDR2: LNHDA and SQIVND (reference sequence). The germline V and J ends were trimmed by 9 bases and 4 bases, with 9 bases remaining between them. CDR3 size: 11 residues.

This clonotype was observed a handful of times. The chain carries TRBV27 and TRBJ2-3; tentative D call: TRBD1 (6 bases). The germline V gene has CDR1 MNHEY and CDR2 SMNVEV (reference sequence). The length of the CDR3 is 16 residues. V lost 5 bases, J lost 2 bases, and 17 bases lay in between. The CDR3 here is CASSPFTGTLTDTQYF. The CDR3 region has the DNA TGTGCCAGCAGTCCTTTTACAGGGACCCTCACAGATACGCAGTATTTT.

This clonotype appeared many times. J is TRBJ2-2 and V is TRBV7-9, with D hard to call. CDR3 length: 15 amino acids. Germline loops: CDR1 SEHNR, CDR2 FQNEAQ (reference sequence). The V gene lost 1 base and the J gene lost 1 base, with 7 bases spanning the gap. CDR3 sequence reads: CASSLGFGNTGELFF. In DNA, the CDR3 is TGTGCCAGCAGCTTAGGATTCGGGAACACCGGGGAGCTGTTTTTT.

This clonotype was recorded at least ten times. V usage is TRBV25-1 and J usage is TRBJ2-7; 10 bases line up with TRBD2. CDR1 MGHDK and CDR2 SYGVNS come from the germline V gene. V lost 2 bases to trimming and J lost 1 base; unmatched junction nucleotides: 2. The CDR3 has 15 residues. CDR3 amino acids: CASSERTSGSYEQYF. The DNA for the CDR3 is TGTGCCAGCAGTGAAAGGACTAGCGGATCCTACGAGCAGTACTTC.

V usage is TRBV3-1 and J usage is TRBJ1-4; D unclear. This CDR3 spans 14 amino acids. The germline gives CDR1 LGHDT, CDR2 YNNKEL (reference sequence). Trimming shortened V by 1 base and J by 10 bases, and 13 bases separated the two germline ends. CDR3 DNA sequence: TGTGCCAGCAGCCAAGTCGGGAAGGGTAGAAAACTGTTTTTT. Translating it yields CASSQVGKGRKLFF.

This clonotype showed up many times. V usage is TRBV6-2 or TRBV6-3 and J usage is TRBJ1-1; TRBD1 might be the D (6 bases). Germline V gene sequence: CDR1 MNHEY, CDR2 SVGEGT. V shed 5 bases and J shed 1 base, with 8 bases lying between them. The CDR3 extends over 13 amino acids. The CDR3 protein is CASSQQGNTEAFF. The CDR3 bases are TGTGCCAGCAGTCAACAGGGGAACACTGAAGCTTTCTTT.

This clonotype appeared many times. The chain links TRBV11-2 to TRBJ2-1, with 7 bases lining up with TRBD1. V was pared by 4 bases and J by 2 bases, with 8 bases of the junction left unmatched. The germline V gene encodes CDR1 SGHAT and CDR2 FQNNGV. The CDR3 is made up of 16 amino acids. DNA of the CDR3: TGTGCCAGCAGCTCAACCACAGGGGCACCCTACAATGAGCAGTTCTTC. Translation: CASSSTTGAPYNEQFF.

This clonotype was detected ten times or more. This chain uses TRBV5-1 with TRBJ1-3; 7 bases fit TRBD1. After removal of 0 bases from V and 0 bases from J, the junction contained 0 bases not matched to a gene. There are 15 residues in the CDR3. Per germline, CDR1 SGHRS and CDR2 YFSETQ. CDR3 DNA sequence: TGCGCCAGCAGCTTGGAGGGGGCCTCTGGAAACACCATATATTTT. It codes for CASSLEGASGNTIYF.

The chain has TRBV4-3 and TRBJ1-5; unclear D gene. V was pared by 0 bases and J by 2 bases, with 14 bases between. The CDR3 length is 17 residues. Per the germline V gene, CDR1 is LGHNA and CDR2 is YSLEER. CDR3 sequence reads: CASSQDTGDRGNQPQHF. Here the CDR3 DNA reads TGCGCCAGCAGCCAAGATACCGGGGATAGGGGCAATCAGCCCCAGCATTTT.

The J gene is TRBJ2-5, the V gene TRBV12-3 or TRBV12-4; D possibly corresponds to TRBD2 (6 bases). The CDR3 contains 14 residues. V dropped 3 bases and J dropped 10 bases, with 18 bases sitting between them. DNA for the CDR3: TGTGCCAGCAGTTTGGAGGGGATCGAAGGGTTCCAGTACTTC. It specifies CASSLEGIEGFQYF.

In the case of this clonotype: A clone one base away is much larger, so this may be a read error. The genes are TRBV7-2 and TRBJ2-7; D gene unclear. The germline V gene has CDR1 SGHTA and CDR2 FQGNSA. The CDR3 sequence is 15 residues long. V was shortened by 0 bases and J by 3 bases, with 12 bases between the two germline ends. The CDR3 sequence is CASSLATGRVYEQYF. CDR3 DNA: TGTGCCAGCAGCTTAGCGACCGGCAGAGTCTACGAGCAGTACTTC.

This clonotype showed up just a few times. This chain joins TRBV19 and TRBJ2-7; the D gene is possibly TRBD2 (6 bases). CDR1 and CDR2 (germline): LNHDA, SQIVND (reference sequence). V was clipped by 6 bases and J by 0 bases, with 24 bases between them. This CDR3 spans 18 amino acids. CDR3 coding DNA: TGTGCCAGTAGAGTCGGACACCTGCGGGCGGGATCCTCCTACGAGCAGTACTTC. Encoded protein: CASRVGHLRAGSSYEQYF.

This clonotype was observed at least ten times. CDR3 protein: CASNAEGVYGYTF. In DNA form, the CDR3 reads TGTGCCAGCAACGCTGAAGGGGTCTATGGCTACACCTTC. The V call is TRBV2, the J call TRBJ1-2; D may be TRBD1 (5 bases). Germline CDR1 SNHLY, CDR2 FYNNEI. There are 13 residues in the CDR3. V gave up 7 bases and J gave up 4 bases, with 13 bases separating them.

This clonotype was counted ten times or more. This chain joins TRBV9 and TRBJ2-7; 7 nucleotides match TRBD2. CDR3 length: 15 residues. Germline values: CDR1 SGDLS, CDR2 YYNGEE. The junction had 5 bases not matched to a gene; V was cut back by 1 base and J by 1 base. The CDR3 DNA is TGTGCCAGCAGCGTAAGTCTAGCGGATTCCTACGAGCAGTACTTC. It translates to CASSVSLADSYEQYF.

This clonotype was counted at least ten times. The gene calls are TRBV28 and TRBJ2-3; 14 bases match TRBD2. Looked up from germline, CDR1 is MDHEN and CDR2 is SYDVKM. This CDR3 region has 16 residues. V gave up 4 bases and J gave up 4 bases; unmatched junction bases: 4. The CDR3 sequence is CASSSRTSGRPDTQYF. Here the CDR3 DNA reads TGTGCCAGCAGTTCTCGGACTAGCGGGAGGCCAGATACGCAGTATTTT.

To note about this clonotype: The final CDR3 position lacks the conserved phenylalanine or tryptophan, pointing to a likely read error. The chain carries TRBV19 and TRBJ1-6; no clear D. CDR3 size: 14 residues. Trimming took 3 bases from V and 5 from J, leaving 8 bases between them. In germline, CDR1 is LNHDA, CDR2 SQIVND (reference sequence). In nucleotides, the CDR3 is TGTGCCAGTAGTATCGACCAGGATAATTCACCCCTCCACTCT. Protein: CASSIDQDNSPLHS.

For this clonotype: Possible read error: a much larger clone is one base away. The rearrangement joins TRBV6-1 to TRBJ2-7; 12 bases agree with TRBD2. The CDR3 consists of 14 residues. CDR1 and CDR2 (germline): MNHNS, SASEGT. Here the CDR3 DNA reads TGTGCCAGCAGCCAGACTAGCGGGAGCTACGAGCGGTACTTC. It codes for CASSQTSGSYERYF.

In its sample, this clonotype was seen many times. The rearrangement links TRBV7-9 to TRBJ2-5, with 10 bases fitting TRBD2. In germline, CDR1 is SEHNR, CDR2 FQNEAQ (reference sequence). The CDR3 has 16 residues. V was clipped by 6 bases and J by 2 bases; unmatched bases: 9. In nucleotides, the CDR3 is TGTGCCAGCAGTCCCCTAGCGGGAGAAACACAAGAGACCCAGTACTTC. This encodes CASSPLAGETQETQYF.

This clonotype occurred many times. The V and J genes are TRBV6-5 and TRBJ1-1; D is undetermined. The CDR3 is made up of 11 amino acids. Trimming cost V 2 bases and J 8 bases, with 6 bases left between them. The germline gives CDR1 MNHEY, CDR2 SVGAGI. CDR3 sequence: CASSYGQEAFF. CDR3 coding DNA: TGTGCCAGCAGTTACGGGCAGGAAGCTTTCTTT.